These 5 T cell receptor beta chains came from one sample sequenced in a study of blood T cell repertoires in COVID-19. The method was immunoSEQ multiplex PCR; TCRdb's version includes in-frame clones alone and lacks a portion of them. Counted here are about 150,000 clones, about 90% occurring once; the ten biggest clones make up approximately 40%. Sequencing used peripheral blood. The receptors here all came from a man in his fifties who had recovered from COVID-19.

The CDR3 is CASSLAARGYDGYTF. The CDR3, as DNA: TGCGCCAGCAGCTTGGCTGCCAGGGGGTACGATGGCTACACCTTC. This chain links TRBV5-1 with TRBJ1-2; TRBD1 agrees at 7 bases. Trimming cost V 0 bases and J 6 bases; bases outside gene matches: 8. The CDR3 consists of 15 residues. Per germline, CDR1 SGHRS and CDR2 YFSETQ.

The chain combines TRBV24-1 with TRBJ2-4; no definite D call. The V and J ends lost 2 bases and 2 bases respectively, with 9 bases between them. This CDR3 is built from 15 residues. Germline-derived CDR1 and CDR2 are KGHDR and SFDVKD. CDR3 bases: TGTGCCACCAGTGATTCTTCTGAGCCCAAAAACATTCAGTACTTC. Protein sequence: CATSDSSEPKNIQYF.

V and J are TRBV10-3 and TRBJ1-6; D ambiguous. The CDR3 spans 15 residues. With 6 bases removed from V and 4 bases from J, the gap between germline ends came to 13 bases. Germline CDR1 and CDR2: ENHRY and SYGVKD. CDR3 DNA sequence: TGTGCCATCAGGGAAGGCGGAGATTATAATTCACCCCTCCACTTT. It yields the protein CAIREGGDYNSPLHF.

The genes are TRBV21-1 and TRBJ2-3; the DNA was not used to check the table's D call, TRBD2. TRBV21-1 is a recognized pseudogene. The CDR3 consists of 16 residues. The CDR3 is CASSILAGGKTDTQYF. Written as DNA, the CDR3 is TGTGCCAGCAGCATTTTAGCGGGGGGGAAAACAGATACGCAGTATTTT.

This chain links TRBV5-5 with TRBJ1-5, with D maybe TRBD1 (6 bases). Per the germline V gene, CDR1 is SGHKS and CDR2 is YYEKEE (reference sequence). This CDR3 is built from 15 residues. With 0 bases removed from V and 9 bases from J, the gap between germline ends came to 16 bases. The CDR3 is CASSLVQGSSGPQHF. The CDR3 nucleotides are TGTGCCAGCAGCTTGGTCCAGGGGTCCTCGGGGCCCCAGCATTTT.